This TCR beta chain was recorded in a study of shared clonotypes between healthy human individuals. Findings of the study overall: Clonotype sharing across a few donors was observed for 4.5% to 6.5% of naive CD4 clonotypes.

Cells designated naive CD8 were CD45RO-negative and were positively selected for CCR7, with terminally differentiated effector memory CD45RA+ cells excluded. All donors were healthy HIV-negative adults lacking recent acute infections or vaccinations. About this clone: The antigen is not known. This sample also contains other DNA sequences that code for the same CDR3.

Every immunoSEQ plate was one replicate of a subset's evenly spread DNA. Sorted-subset replicate PCR reactions contained roughly 200 ng DNA, corresponding to roughly 29,000 T cell genomes. The data were produced by immunoSEQ multiplex PCR, yet TCRdb's version contains in-frame clones alone and is incomplete. Of approximately 840,000 clones in the sample, approximately 96% were seen once. V gave up 2 bases and J gave up 3 bases, with 9 bases separating them. This CDR3 is built from 13 residues. Per the germline V gene, CDR1 is SGHRS and CDR2 is YFSETQ. The V call is TRBV5-1, the J call TRBJ2-7; the D gene could be TRBD1 or TRBD2 (5 bases each). The receptor was derived from a man aged 25-40 years in good health. The sample was naive CD8+ T cells sorted from blood. In DNA form, the CDR3 reads TGCGCCAGCAGCTTCGGGACCCTCTACGAGCAGTACTTC. Its translation: CASSFGTLYEQYF.